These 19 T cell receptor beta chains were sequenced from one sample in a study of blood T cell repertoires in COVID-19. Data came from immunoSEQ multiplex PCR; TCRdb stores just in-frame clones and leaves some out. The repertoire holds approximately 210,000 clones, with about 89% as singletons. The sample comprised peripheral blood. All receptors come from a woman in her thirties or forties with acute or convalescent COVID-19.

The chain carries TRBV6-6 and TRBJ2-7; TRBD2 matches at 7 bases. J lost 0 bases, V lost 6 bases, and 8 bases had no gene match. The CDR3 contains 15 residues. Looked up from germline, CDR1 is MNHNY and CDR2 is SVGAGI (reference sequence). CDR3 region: CASSFAGEASYEQYV. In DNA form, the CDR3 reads TGTGCCAGCAGCTTCGCGGGGGAGGCCTCCTACGAGCAGTACGTC.

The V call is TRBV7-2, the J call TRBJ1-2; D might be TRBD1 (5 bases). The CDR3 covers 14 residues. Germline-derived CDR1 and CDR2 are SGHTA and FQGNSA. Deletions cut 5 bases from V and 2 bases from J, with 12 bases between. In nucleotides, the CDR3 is TGTGCCAGCAGCCACACAGGCCAAAACTATGGCTACACCTTC. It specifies CASSHTGQNYGYTF.

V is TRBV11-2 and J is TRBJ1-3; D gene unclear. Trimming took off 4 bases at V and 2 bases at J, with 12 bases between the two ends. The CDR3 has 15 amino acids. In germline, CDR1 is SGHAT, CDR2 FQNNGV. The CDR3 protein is CASSSRWEAGNTIYF. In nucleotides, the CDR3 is TGTGCCAGCAGCTCGAGGTGGGAGGCTGGAAACACCATATATTTT.

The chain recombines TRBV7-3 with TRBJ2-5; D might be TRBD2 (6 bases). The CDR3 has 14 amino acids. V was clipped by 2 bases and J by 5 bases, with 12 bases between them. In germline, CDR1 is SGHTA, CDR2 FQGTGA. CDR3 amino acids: CASSLYGGRETQYF. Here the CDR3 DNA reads TGTGCCAGCAGCTTATATGGAGGGAGGGAGACCCAGTACTTC.

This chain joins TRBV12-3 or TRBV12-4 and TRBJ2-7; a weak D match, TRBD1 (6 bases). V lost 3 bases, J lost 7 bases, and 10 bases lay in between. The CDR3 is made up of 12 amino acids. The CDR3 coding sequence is TGTGCCAGCAGTTTCAATAGGGGGGAGCAGTACGTC. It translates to CASSFNRGEQYV.

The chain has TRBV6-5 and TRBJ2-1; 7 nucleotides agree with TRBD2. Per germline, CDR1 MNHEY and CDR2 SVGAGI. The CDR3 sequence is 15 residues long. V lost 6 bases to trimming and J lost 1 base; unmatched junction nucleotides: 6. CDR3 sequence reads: CASSSGTISYNEQFF. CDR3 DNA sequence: TGTGCCAGCAGCTCCGGGACTATATCCTACAATGAGCAGTTCTTC.

This chain's CDR3 is CAWRTPGKQETQYF. CDR3 in DNA: TGTGCCTGGAGGACCCCAGGGAAACAAGAGACCCAGTACTTC. The chain is built from TRBV30 and TRBJ2-5; D is perhaps TRBD1 (5 bases). Trimming pared 3 bases from V and 2 bases from J, leaving 13 bases between. Per germline, CDR1 GTSNPN and CDR2 SVGIG (reference sequence). This CDR3 has 14 amino acids.

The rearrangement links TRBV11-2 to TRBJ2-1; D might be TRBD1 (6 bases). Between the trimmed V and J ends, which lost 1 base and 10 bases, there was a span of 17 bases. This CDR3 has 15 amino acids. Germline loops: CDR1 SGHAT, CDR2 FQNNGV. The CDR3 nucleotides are TGTGCCAGCAGCTTAGCAGGGGTTGGTTCCGGGGAGCAGTTCTTC. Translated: CASSLAGVGSGEQFF. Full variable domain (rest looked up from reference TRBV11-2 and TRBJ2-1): EAGVAQSPRYKIIEKRQSVAFWCNPISGHATLYWYQQILGQGPKLLIQFQNNGVVDDSQLPKDRFSAERLKGVDSTLKIQPAKLEDSAVYLCASSLAGVGSGEQFFGPGTRLTVL.

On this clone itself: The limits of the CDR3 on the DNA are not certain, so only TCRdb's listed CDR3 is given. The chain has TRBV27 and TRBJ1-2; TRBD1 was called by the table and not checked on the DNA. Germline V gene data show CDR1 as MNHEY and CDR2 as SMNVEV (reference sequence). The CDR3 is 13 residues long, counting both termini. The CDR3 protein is CASSSGVPYGYTF.

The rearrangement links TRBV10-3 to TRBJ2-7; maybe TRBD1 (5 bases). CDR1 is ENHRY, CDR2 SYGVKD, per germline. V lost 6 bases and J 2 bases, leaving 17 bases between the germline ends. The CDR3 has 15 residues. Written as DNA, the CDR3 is TGTGCCATCAGGGCCGACAGTCCAAAGGCCTACGAGCAGTACGTC. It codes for CAIRADSPKAYEQYV.

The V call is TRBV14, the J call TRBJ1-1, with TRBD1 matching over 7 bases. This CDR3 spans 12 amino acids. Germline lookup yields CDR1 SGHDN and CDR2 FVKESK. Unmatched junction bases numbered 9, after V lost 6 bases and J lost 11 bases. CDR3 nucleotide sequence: TGTGCCAGCAGTGCTGACAGGGTGACTGCTTTCTTT. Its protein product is CASSADRVTAFF.

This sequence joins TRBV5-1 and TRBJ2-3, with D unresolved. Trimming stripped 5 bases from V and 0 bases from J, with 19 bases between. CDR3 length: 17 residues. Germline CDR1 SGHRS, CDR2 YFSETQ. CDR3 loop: CASRKSNSRSSTDTQYF. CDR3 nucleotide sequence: TGCGCCAGCAGAAAAAGCAATAGCCGTTCTAGCACAGATACGCAGTATTTT.

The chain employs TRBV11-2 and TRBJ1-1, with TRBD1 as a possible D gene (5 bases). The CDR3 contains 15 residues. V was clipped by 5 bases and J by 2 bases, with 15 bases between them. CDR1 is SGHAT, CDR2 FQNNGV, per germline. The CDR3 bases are TGTGCCAGCAGCCCCAGGGAATTGGGAAACACTGAAGCTTTCTTT. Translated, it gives CASSPRELGNTEAFF.

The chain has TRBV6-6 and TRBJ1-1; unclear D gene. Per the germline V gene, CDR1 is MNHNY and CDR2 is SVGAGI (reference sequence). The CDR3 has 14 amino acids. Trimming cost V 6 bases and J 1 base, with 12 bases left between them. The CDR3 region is CASSRSGRNTEAFF. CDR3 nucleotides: TGTGCCAGCAGCCGTTCGGGGAGGAACACTGAAGCTTTCTTT.

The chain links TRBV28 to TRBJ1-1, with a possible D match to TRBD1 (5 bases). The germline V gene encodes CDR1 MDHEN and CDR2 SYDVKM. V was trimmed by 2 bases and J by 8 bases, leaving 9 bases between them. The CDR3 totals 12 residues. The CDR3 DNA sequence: TGTGCCAGCAGTTTAGGGGGGTGGGAAGCTTTCTTT. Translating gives CASSLGGWEAFF.

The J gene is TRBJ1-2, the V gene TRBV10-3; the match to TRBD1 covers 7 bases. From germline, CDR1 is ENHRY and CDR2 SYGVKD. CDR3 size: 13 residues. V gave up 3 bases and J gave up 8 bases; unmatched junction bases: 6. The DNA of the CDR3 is TGTGCCATCAGTGACCAGGGGGGCAAGGGCTACACCTTC. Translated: CAISDQGGKGYTF.

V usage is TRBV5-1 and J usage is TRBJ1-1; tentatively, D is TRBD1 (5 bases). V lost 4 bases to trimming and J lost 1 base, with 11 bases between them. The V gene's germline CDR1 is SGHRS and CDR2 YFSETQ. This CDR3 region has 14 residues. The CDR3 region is CASSKGQTNTEAFF. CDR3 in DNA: TGCGCCAGCAGCAAAGGACAAACGAACACTGAAGCTTTCTTT.

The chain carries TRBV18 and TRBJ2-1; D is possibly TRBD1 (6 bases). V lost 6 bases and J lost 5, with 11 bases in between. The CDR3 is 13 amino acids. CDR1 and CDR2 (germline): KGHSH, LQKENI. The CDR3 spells CASSWGQNNEQFF. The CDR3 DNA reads TGTGCCAGCTCCTGGGGACAAAACAATGAGCAGTTCTTC.

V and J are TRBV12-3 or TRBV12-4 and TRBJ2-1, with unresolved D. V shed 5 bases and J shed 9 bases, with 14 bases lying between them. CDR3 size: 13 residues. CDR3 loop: CASSPADAGEQFF. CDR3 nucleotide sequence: TGTGCCAGCAGTCCCGCCGACGCAGGTGAGCAGTTCTTC.